Here is one T cell receptor beta chain with its context. Its cognate antigen is unknown. An end of the junction differs from the germline gene, which may be a read error. The data were obtained in a study of breast tumors, draining lymph nodes, adjacent tissues. Breast cancer patients provided tissue from their axillary draining lymph nodes. TCRdb re-analysed the multiplex PCR reads in MiXCR, keeping a single row per CDR3 protein. Of 150,000 to 200,000 distinct CDR3 sequences in the sample, 33% were seen once. Study observations and caveats: Compared with basal-like, luminal-like tumors shared significantly more repertoire with nontumor tissue. Tumor T cell lymph node origin was a supported hypothesis, not proven. Data fit most tumor T cells coming from lymph node, expanding in tumor. Tumor repertoires ranked between lymph nodes and nontumor tissue in diversity, with V and J gene preferences.

The specimen sequenced was axillary lymph node tissue. This clonotype was sampled from a female donor with breast cancer. Some clones in this sample may be carry-over from other donors' samples.

The CDR3: CATKTAGTGGSERYF. In nucleotides, the CDR3 is TGTGCCACCAAAACGGCGGGGACAGGGGGCAGTGAGCGGTACTTC. V is TRBV2 and J is TRBJ2-7, with TRBD1 matching 12 bases. There are 15 residues in the CDR3. Germline-derived CDR1 and CDR2 are SNHLY and FYNNEI.